These 12 T cell receptor beta chains came from one sample sequenced in a study of PD-1 blockade in mismatch repair-deficient tumors. Here immunoSEQ multiplex PCR was the method, and the copy in TCRdb shows in-frame clones only, minus some. The sample contains roughly 84,000 clones, over 70% of which appear only once. Here the sequenced sample was peripheral blood, taken 12 weeks after starting pembrolizumab. Receptor source: an adult with mismatch repair-deficient cancer.

The chain is built from TRBV27 and TRBJ2-7, with TRBD1 identical over 8 bases. The germline V gene encodes CDR1 MNHEY and CDR2 SMNVEV (reference sequence). With 4 bases clipped from V and 2 bases from J, the junction kept 4 bases outside the gene matches. CDR3 length: 14 residues. Written as DNA, the CDR3 is TGTGCCAGCAGTTACGGACAGGGCCCCTACGAGCAGTACTTC. Translation: CASSYGQGPYEQYF.

The chain carries TRBV25-1 and TRBJ1-4; D is perhaps TRBD1 (5 bases). The CDR3 is 17 amino acids. With 3 bases removed from V and 13 bases from J, the gap between germline ends came to 27 bases. Germline values: CDR1 MGHDK, CDR2 SYGVNS. CDR3 region: CASSDSQPGPSLFGLFF. CDR3 nucleotide sequence: TGTGCCAGCAGTGATTCGCAACCGGGACCCTCTTTATTTGGACTGTTTTTT.

This clone was seen only a few times. V is TRBV6-4 and J is TRBJ2-1; perhaps TRBD2 as D (5 bases). Germline-derived CDR1 and CDR2 are MRHNA and SNTAGT. This CDR3 comprises 14 residues. Trimming took off 4 bases at V and 5 bases at J, with 12 bases between the two ends. CDR3 coding DNA: TGTGCCAGCAGTGCGAGAGGACTGGACAATGAGCAGTTCTTC. Its translation is CASSARGLDNEQFF.

V gene TRBV7-9 combines with J gene TRBJ2-7; 8 nucleotides line up with TRBD1. Germline V gives CDR1 SEHNR, CDR2 FQNEAQ (reference sequence). The ends lost 5 bases at V and 5 bases at J; junction bases unmatched: 5. This CDR3 has 13 amino acids. The CDR3 sequence is CASSPPGGDEQYF. The CDR3 DNA reads TGTGCCAGCAGCCCCCCAGGGGGCGACGAGCAGTACTTC. The full variable domain, rest sourced from reference TRBV7-9 and TRBJ2-7, is DTGVSQNPRHKITKRGQNVTFRCDPISEHNRLYWYRQTLGQGPEFLTYFQNEAQLEKSRLLSDRFSAERPKGSFSTLEIQRTEQGDSAMYLCASSPPGGDEQYFGPGTRLTVT.

V gene TRBV11-3 combines with J gene TRBJ1-1, with D uncertain. CDR1 and CDR2 (germline): SGHNT, YENEEA. V lost 7 bases, J lost 4 bases, and 13 bases lay in between. This CDR3 has 13 amino acids. CDR3: CASMLTGGTEAFF. Here the CDR3 DNA reads TGTGCCAGCATGTTAACGGGAGGCACTGAAGCTTTCTTT.

The rearrangement uses TRBV9 and TRBJ2-5; 10 positions match TRBD2. Germline V gives CDR1 SGDLS, CDR2 YYNGEE. Unmatched junction bases numbered 4, after V lost 0 bases and J lost 2 bases. This CDR3 contains 16 residues. CDR3 amino acids: CASSVEVAGGQETQYF. CDR3 sequence (DNA): TGTGCCAGCAGCGTAGAGGTAGCGGGGGGACAAGAGACCCAGTACTTC.

V usage is TRBV6-1 and J usage is TRBJ1-4; 7 nucleotides match TRBD1. The CDR3 runs 14 residues. Germline trimming cut 8 bases from V and 7 bases from J; bases unmatched to any gene: 10. The germline CDR1 and CDR2 sequences are MNHNS and SASEGT. CDR3 sequence (DNA): TGTGCCAGCTCCCTTAGTCAGGGGGGTGAAAAACTGTTTTTT. As protein: CASSLSQGGEKLFF.

The chain recombines TRBV6-5 with TRBJ1-1, with TRBD1 as a possible D gene (5 bases). CDR1 is MNHEY, CDR2 SVGAGI, per germline. V was cut by 4 bases and J by 5 bases, with 14 bases left in between. The CDR3 runs to 14 residues. The CDR3 DNA is TGTGCCAGCAGTTGGTCAGTTGGGGGTACTGAAGCTTTCTTT. Encoded protein: CASSWSVGGTEAFF.

The chain links TRBV9 to TRBJ2-1; D is uncertain. Trimming cost V 0 bases and J 5 bases, with 3 bases left between them. The CDR3 extends over 12 amino acids. Germline CDR1 and CDR2: SGDLS and YYNGEE. The CDR3 DNA follows: TGTGCCAGCAGCGTAGGGGACAATGAGCAGTTCTTC. This sequence encodes CASSVGDNEQFF.

The V and J genes are TRBV4-1 and TRBJ2-3, with 12 bases that match TRBD2. V lost 0 bases and J lost 6; bases outside the gene matches: 4. Germline V gene lookup returns CDR1 MGHRA and CDR2 YSYEKL. The CDR3 runs to 16 residues. The CDR3 region is CASSQELAGGRDTQYF. CDR3 in DNA: TGCGCCAGCAGCCAAGAGCTAGCGGGAGGGAGGGATACGCAGTATTTT.

The chain employs TRBV6-5 and TRBJ2-7; perhaps TRBD1 as D (6 bases). The V end was cut by 6 bases, the J end by 0 bases, with 12 bases between. The CDR3 has 14 amino acids. Germline CDR1 is MNHEY and CDR2 is SVGAGI. This CDR3 reads CASSHRDTSYEQYF. The CDR3, as DNA: TGTGCCAGCAGCCACCGGGACACCTCCTACGAGCAGTACTTC.

This clone was picked up a small number of times. The rearrangement joins TRBV7-9 to TRBJ1-4, with D hard to call. This CDR3 has 11 amino acids. Germline loops: CDR1 SEHNR, CDR2 FQNEAQ (reference sequence). With 8 bases removed from V and 5 bases from J, the gap between germline ends came to 6 bases. CDR3 nucleotide sequence: TGTGCCAGCTCCAGGAATGAAAAACTGTTTTTT. Protein sequence: CASSRNEKLFF.